This is a list of T cell receptor beta chains from one sample in a study of blood T cells in healthy people across ages. TCRdb called the 5' RACE reads again in MiXCR, with one record for every CDR3 protein. Here the sample spans 1.5 million to 2 million distinct CDR3 sequences, around half being singletons. Sequenced: blood. Receptor source: a woman aged 40 to 55 in good health. Both conserved end residues are part of each CDR3. A D gene is named only where the DNA matches it firmly. The listing skips clone size in some rows; elsewhere it reads once, few, many or a size class.

V,J,size,D,DNA,CDR3
TRBV24-1,TRBJ2-3,-,-,TGTGCCACCAGTGATTATAGTCCCTCTAGCACAGATACGCAGTATTTT,CATSDYSPSSTDTQYF
TRBV4-3,TRBJ2-7,-,-,TGCGCCAGCAGCCAAGATCCAGGAGAAGGCTCCTACGAGCAGTACTTC,CASSQDPGEGSYEQYF
TRBV6-5,TRBJ2-7,few,TRBD1,TGTGCCAGCAGCGACAGGGAGAGGGAGCAGTACTTC,CASSDREREQYF
TRBV7-2,TRBJ2-5,-,TRBD2,TGTGCCAACAGCTTAGGGAATAGCGGGGGGCGGAAGACCCAGTACTTC,CANSLGNSGGRKTQYF
TRBV13,TRBJ1-1,-,-,TGTGCCAGCAGCTTAGTCGCAGGAGGCGGTGGCACTGAAGCTTTCTTT,CASSLVAGGGGTEAFF
TRBV27,TRBJ2-6,few,-,TGTGCCAGCCCACTGATTGTAGGTACCTCTGGGGCCAACGTCCTGACTTTC,CASPLIVGTSGANVLTF
TRBV11-1,TRBJ2-7,-,-,TGTGCCAGCGAGACCGACAGTTCCTACGAGCAGTACTTC,CASETDSSYEQYF
TRBV6-6,TRBJ2-5,few,TRBD2,TGTGCCAGCAGTTACACGGCTAGCGGGGAGGAGACCCAGTACTTC,CASSYTASGEETQYF
TRBV28,TRBJ2-1,few,TRBD1,TGTGCCAGCAGTTCTTCCGGGACAGGGTTCGTGGAGCAGTTCTTC,CASSSSGTGFVEQFF
TRBV6-2/TRBV6-3,TRBJ2-5,-,TRBD1,TGTGCCAGCAGAAACCGGGACAGGGGATGGGAGACCCAGTACTTC,CASRNRDRGWETQYF
TRBV25-1,TRBJ2-1,-,-,TGTGCCAGCAGTGAGGTGCGGGAGCAGTTCTTC,CASSEVREQFF
TRBV7-2,TRBJ2-3,-,TRBD2,TGTGCCAGCAGCTTCCAGCGGGGGGGCGATACGCAGTATTTT,CASSFQRGGDTQYF
TRBV7-3,TRBJ1-1,few,TRBD1,TGTGCCAGCAGCTTAGAGGACAGGGTGGCCACTGAAGCTTTCTTT,CASSLEDRVATEAFF
TRBV27,TRBJ2-7,-,TRBD2,TGTGCCAGCAGTGCCTCGGGGGGGCGGGTAGAGTACTTC,CASSASGGRVEYF
TRBV12-3/TRBV12-4,TRBJ1-1,-,-,TGTGCCAGCAGTTTACCCCGGGACTGGGGGAACACTGAAGCTTTCTTT,CASSLPRDWGNTEAFF